The source of this T cell receptor beta chain is a study of OX40 agonist ivuxolimab in advanced cancers. Whole-study results and caveats: Blood T cells, both CD4+ and CD8+, expanded clonally by week 6 at 0.1 to 3.0 mg/kg.

Using immunoSEQ multiplex PCR, the repertoire was profiled, and TCRdb retains in-frame clones only, with some absent. This table has about 46,000 clones, 75% to 80% appearing once. The CDR3 totals 16 residues. With V trimmed by 1 base and J by 8 bases, 12 bases remained unmatched. Germline values: CDR1 SGHNT, CDR2 YENEEA. To note about this clone: Antigen unknown.

This sample comprised CD4+ or CD8+ T cells sorted from blood, obtained in a trial of the OX40 agonist ivuxolimab. The chain couples TRBV11-3 to TRBJ2-7; 9 positions agree with TRBD1. This clonotype was sampled from an adult with an advanced solid tumor such as melanoma, head and neck, liver or kidney cancer. The CDR3 loop reads CASSLAGGQGTSKQYF. CDR3 DNA: TGTGCCAGCAGCTTAGCTGGGGGACAGGGCACCTCCAAGCAGTACTTC.